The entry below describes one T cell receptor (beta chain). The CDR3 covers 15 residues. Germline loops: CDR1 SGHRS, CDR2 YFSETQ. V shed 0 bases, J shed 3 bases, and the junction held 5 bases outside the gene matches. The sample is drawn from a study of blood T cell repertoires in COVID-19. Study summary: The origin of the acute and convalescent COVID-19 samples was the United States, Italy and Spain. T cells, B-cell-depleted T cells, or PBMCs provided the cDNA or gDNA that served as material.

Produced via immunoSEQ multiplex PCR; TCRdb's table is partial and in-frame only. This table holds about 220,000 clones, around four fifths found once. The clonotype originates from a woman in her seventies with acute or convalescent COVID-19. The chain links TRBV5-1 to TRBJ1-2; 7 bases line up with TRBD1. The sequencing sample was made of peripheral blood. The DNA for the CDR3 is TGCGCCAGCAGCTTGGACAGGGGAGTATACTATGGCTACACCTTC. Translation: CASSLDRGVYYGYTF.